This entry lists 18 T cell receptor beta chains sequenced from one sample in a study of cytomegalovirus exposure and HLA in healthy donors. The PCR employed 60 Vbeta primers together with 13 Jbeta primers. Method: immunoSEQ multiplex PCR; TCRdb's copy keeps in-frame clones and lacks some. The sample consists of some 100,000 clones, around 80% of them appearing once. The sequencing input was PBMCs. These receptors were obtained from a woman between 50 and 59 years old in good health and CMV-seropositive.

This clone was found a few times. The gene calls are TRBV6-1 and TRBJ1-1; 7 bases are shared with TRBD1. The junction had 1 base not matched to a gene; V was cut back by 2 bases and J by 7 bases. Looked up from germline, CDR1 is MNHNS and CDR2 is SASEGT. The CDR3 is 12 residues long. CDR3 loop: CASSEYRGEAFF. The CDR3 DNA reads as TGTGCCAGCAGTGAATACAGGGGTGAAGCTTTCTTT.

The V gene is TRBV28, the J gene TRBJ2-7; TRBD1 matches at 8 bases. CDR3 length: 15 residues. The germline CDR1 and CDR2 sequences are MDHEN and SYDVKM. J was trimmed by 5 bases and V by 10 bases; bases with no gene match: 16. CDR3 bases: TGTGCCACCAAGGGCGTAGACGACAGGGGCCACGAGCAGTACTTC. This codes for CATKGVDDRGHEQYF.

The chain links TRBV5-4 to TRBJ2-2; 13 bases line up with TRBD2. Germline V gene lookup returns CDR1 SGHNT and CDR2 YYREEE (reference sequence). With 4 bases clipped from V and 5 bases from J, the junction kept 5 bases outside the gene matches. The CDR3 has 16 residues. The CDR3 loop is CASSGWTSGGTGELFF. CDR3 in DNA: TGTGCCAGCAGCGGATGGACTAGCGGGGGTACCGGGGAGCTGTTTTTT.

This chain uses TRBV7-8 with TRBJ1-2; no reliable D call. The germline gives CDR1 SGHVS, CDR2 FQNEAQ. Trimming pared 1 base from V and 3 bases from J, leaving 9 bases between. This CDR3 comprises 14 residues. The CDR3 loop reads CASSLEQADYGYTF. DNA of the CDR3: TGTGCCAGCAGCTTAGAACAAGCGGACTATGGCTACACCTTC.

The chain uses TRBV5-6 and TRBJ2-7, with 10 bases matching TRBD1. The length of the CDR3 is 12 residues. Germline values: CDR1 SGHDT, CDR2 YYEEEE. V was pared by 5 bases and J by 5 bases, with 1 base of the junction left unmatched. The CDR3 sequence: CASRGQGNEQYF. The CDR3 DNA sequence: TGTGCCAGCAGGGGACAGGGGAACGAGCAGTACTTC.

The chain recombines TRBV30 with TRBJ1-1, with no clear D. V gave up 7 bases and J gave up 6 bases, with 9 bases separating them. This CDR3 is built from 10 residues. CDR1 and CDR2 from the germline V gene are GTSNPN and SVGIG (reference sequence). CDR3 loop: CAYHGPEAFF. CDR3 coding DNA: TGTGCCTACCATGGGCCTGAAGCTTTCTTT.

The chain joins TRBV6-5 to TRBJ2-5; D not resolved. Trimming pared 2 bases from V and 5 bases from J, leaving 9 bases between. Germline loops: CDR1 MNHEY, CDR2 SVGAGI. This CDR3 is built from 13 residues. CDR3 nucleotides: TGTGCCAGCAGTTACGGTTTGGAGGAGACCCAGTACTTC. Translation gives CASSYGLEETQYF.

The rearrangement joins TRBV2 to TRBJ2-7, with TRBD2 matching 10 bases. The germline CDR1 and CDR2 sequences are SNHLY and FYNNEI. This CDR3 region has 15 residues. After removal of 6 bases from V and 2 bases from J, the junction contained 7 bases not matched to a gene. The CDR3 nucleotides read TGTGCCAGCAGGGACGGACTAGCGGACCCCTACGAGCAGTACTTC. Translation: CASRDGLADPYEQYF.

This sequence joins TRBV4-1 and TRBJ2-2; tentatively, D is TRBD1 (6 bases). Germline CDR1 is MGHRA and CDR2 is YSYEKL. The germline V and J ends were trimmed by 7 bases and 4 bases, with 16 bases remaining between them. The CDR3 loop spans 15 amino acids. The CDR3 DNA is TGCGCCAGCACCCACCCGGTCAGGGGCACCGGGGAGCTGTTTTTT. It encodes CASTHPVRGTGELFF.

Comments on this clone: At one boundary the junction diverges from the germline segment, which might be a read error. The V call is TRBV10-2, the J call TRBJ2-4; tentatively, D is TRBD2 (6 bases). Per germline, CDR1 WSHSY and CDR2 SAAADI. The CDR3 length is 13 residues. The CDR3 sequence: CAGSDWLADAWYF. The CDR3 region has the DNA TGCGCCGGCAGTGATTGGTTAGCGGATGCTTGGTACTTC.

The chain is built from TRBV19 and TRBJ2-2; D is possibly TRBD2 (6 bases). The CDR3 extends over 15 amino acids. CDR1 is LNHDA and CDR2 is SQIVND in the germline V gene (reference sequence). Trimming shortened V by 0 bases and J by 7 bases, and 12 bases separated the two germline ends. The CDR3 protein is CASSIELAGGGELFF. CDR3 coding DNA: TGTGCCAGTAGTATAGAACTAGCTGGTGGCGGGGAGCTGTTTTTT.

V is TRBV7-3 and J is TRBJ1-2, with 11 bases lining up with TRBD1. Germline-derived CDR1 and CDR2 are SGHTA and FQGTGA. This CDR3 region has 14 residues. V lost 1 base to trimming and J lost 6 bases; unmatched junction nucleotides: 1. The CDR3 DNA reads as TGTGCCAGCAGCTTAAGGGGACAGGGGGATGGCTACACCTTC. It specifies CASSLRGQGDGYTF.

The V and J genes are TRBV6-1 and TRBJ2-1, with 13 bases aligning to TRBD2. V shed 0 bases and J 3 bases; nucleotides not matched to a gene: 8. Per germline, CDR1 MNHNS and CDR2 SASEGT. The CDR3 spans 19 residues. The CDR3 DNA sequence: TGTGCCAGCAGTGAAGCTCCCGGACTAGCGGGAGCGGTCTACAATGAGCAGTTCTTC. Translating gives CASSEAPGLAGAVYNEQFF.

This clone was seen only once. This chain links TRBV9 with TRBJ2-7; D possibly corresponds to TRBD1 (6 bases). Trimming removed 0 bases at V and 5 bases at J, with 6 bases between. The V gene's germline CDR1 is SGDLS and CDR2 YYNGEE. The CDR3 sequence is 12 residues long. CDR3 residues: CASSVAGDEQYF. The CDR3 coding sequence is TGTGCCAGCAGCGTAGCAGGGGACGAGCAGTACTTC.

This chain links TRBV5-6 with TRBJ2-3; no definite D call. Germline CDR1 reads SGHDT; CDR2 reads YYEEEE. CDR3 size: 15 residues. Trimming took 1 base from V and 2 from J, leaving 11 bases between them. CDR3 loop: CASSLTLVLTDTQYF. The CDR3 DNA is TGTGCCAGCAGCTTGACGCTAGTCCTCACAGATACGCAGTATTTT. Full variable domain (missing parts from reference TRBV5-6 and TRBJ2-3): DAGVTQSPTHLIKTRGQQVTLRCSPKSGHDTVSWYQQALGQGPQFIFQYYEEEERQRGNFPDRFSGHQFPNYSSELNVNALLLGDSALYLCASSLTLVLTDTQYFGPGTRLTVL.

This chain connects TRBV11-3 to TRBJ2-1; D not certain. The CDR3 spans 15 residues. V lost 1 base and J lost 5, with 12 bases in between. From germline, CDR1 is SGHNT and CDR2 YENEEA. This chain's CDR3 is CASSLGRQLNNEQFF. In DNA form, the CDR3 reads TGTGCCAGCAGCTTAGGCAGGCAACTCAACAATGAGCAGTTCTTC.

The chain employs TRBV7-9 and TRBJ2-7, with D maybe TRBD1 (5 bases). Germline assignment: CDR1 SEHNR and CDR2 FQNEAQ (reference sequence). CDR3 length equals 15 residues. V was pared by 1 base and J by 0 bases, with 10 bases between. The DNA for the CDR3 is TGTGCCAGCAGCTTAGTGCAGGGTGGCTCCTACGAGCAGTACTTC. Amino acid sequence: CASSLVQGGSYEQYF.

For the CDR3, the DNA is TGTGCCAGCTCAGTAGACAACAATCAGCCCCAGCATTTT. Protein product: CASSVDNNQPQHF. The rearrangement joins TRBV18 to TRBJ1-5; D gene uncertain. Germline CDR1 KGHSH, CDR2 LQKENI. The germline V and J ends were trimmed by 5 bases and 3 bases, with 8 bases remaining between them. The CDR3 is 13 residues long.